A selection of T cell receptor beta chains follows, all from one sample in a study of identical twins. TCRdb independently ran MiXCR on the 5' RACE reads; one entry per CDR3 protein. The sample carries approximately 250,000 distinct CDR3 sequences, about 6.7% recorded once. The same data also went into a second study, on T cells expressing NK-cell markers.

The specimen was CD8+ T cells sorted from blood. Receptors originate from a woman between 18 and 30 years old in good health. Each CDR3 is given with its conserved first and last residue. A D gene is named only where the DNA matches it firmly. Clone size, where shown, is once, few, many, or a class for clones that have expanded.

NA	many	TRBV20-1	TRBJ1-2	TGCAGTGCTCCCAATGGCTACACCTTC	CSAPNGYTF
NA	many	TRBV11-2	TRBJ2-7	TGTGCCAGCAGCTTAGTTAGAGTGGGTTCCTCCTACGAGCAGTACTTC	CASSLVRVGSSYEQYF
NA	NA	TRBV12-3/TRBV12-4	TRBJ1-3	TGTGCCAGCAGACACAGGCTCTCTGGAAACACCATATATTTT	CASRHRLSGNTIYF
NA	many	TRBV15	TRBJ1-2	TGTGCCACCAGCAGAGATATGGGGACGCGTGTCGTAGGCTACACCTTC	CATSRDMGTRVVGYTF
NA	few	TRBV5-4	TRBJ2-7	TGTGCCAGCAGCAAGGCGGAACAACGACCGTACGAGCAGTACTTC	CASSKAEQRPYEQYF
TRBD1	many	TRBV5-5	TRBJ1-2	TGTGCCAGCAGCTCCGGACAGGGCCTGTATGGCTACACCTTC	CASSSGQGLYGYTF
TRBD2	many	TRBV7-7	TRBJ2-3	TGTGCTAGCAGCGCGGGACTAGCGGGCACAGATACGCAGTATTTT	CASSAGLAGTDTQYF
NA	NA	TRBV11-3	TRBJ1-1	TGTGCCAGCAGCCGAAATGAGGGTCGGGACACTGAAGCTTTCTTT	CASSRNEGRDTEAFF
NA	many	TRBV30	TRBJ1-5	TGTGCCTGGAGTAACGGGGCTTGGAATCAGCCCCAGCATTTT	CAWSNGAWNQPQHF
NA	few	TRBV30	TRBJ2-1	TGTGCCTGGAGTGCCACAAGCAATGAGCAGTTCTTC	CAWSATSNEQFF
NA	many	TRBV6-2/TRBV6-3	TRBJ2-7	TGTGCCAGCAGTTACGGGACAAACTCCTACGAGCAGTACTTC	CASSYGTNSYEQYF
NA	many	TRBV3-1	TRBJ2-1	TGTGCCAGCAGCCCCGGAGAGCATGAGCAGTTCTTC	CASSPGEHEQFF
NA	NA	TRBV20-1	TRBJ1-2	TGCAGTGCTAGAGATACAGCAGAGTATGGCTACACCTTC	CSARDTAEYGYTF
NA	NA	TRBV20-1	TRBJ2-5	TGCAGTGCCCCCGGTATGACTGGAGAGACCCAGTACTTC	CSAPGMTGETQYF
NA	few	TRBV29-1	TRBJ1-2	TGCAGCGTTGTAGACCGAGGGGACACCTTC	CSVVDRGDTF
NA	NA	TRBV7-7	TRBJ2-5	TGTGCCAGCGGGGGGGCCCACCAAGAGACCCAGTACTTC	CASGGAHQETQYF
TRBD1	NA	TRBV5-8	TRBJ2-7	TGTGCCAGCAATTGGGGACAGGGGGCCCACGAGCAGTACTTC	CASNWGQGAHEQYF
NA	NA	TRBV3-1	TRBJ2-7	TGTGCCAGCAGCCAAGCGTTCAACGAGCAGTACTTC	CASSQAFNEQYF
NA	NA	TRBV14	TRBJ2-1	TGTGCCAGCAGCCACCCGGGACCGGGGACCGACAATGAGCAGCTCTTC	CASSHPGPGTDNEQLF
TRBD2	many	TRBV4-2	TRBJ2-3	TGTGCCAGCAGCCAGCCTACTAGCGGGGGGGCAGATACGCAGTATTTT	CASSQPTSGGADTQYF
NA	few	TRBV28	TRBJ2-7	TGTGCCAGTACCCCCGGAGTGGCAAGGATCCCCTACGAGCAGTACTTC	CASTPGVARIPYEQYF
NA	few	TRBV3-1	TRBJ1-1	TGTGCCAGCAGTGCGGGGGGGCGGTCTGAAGCTTTCTTT	CASSAGGRSEAFF
NA	few	TRBV7-9	TRBJ2-7	TGTGCCAGCAGCTTAGTATCAGGACCGGGCCACGAGCAGTACTTC	CASSLVSGPGHEQYF
NA	few	TRBV19	TRBJ1-1	TGTGCCAGTAGGATGGCAGGGACAGCTTTCTTT	CASRMAGTAFF
TRBD1	NA	TRBV9	TRBJ2-4	TGTGCCAGCAGCGTAGGGGAAGGGGGCAGCATTCAGTACTTC	CASSVGEGGSIQYF
NA	NA	TRBV7-9	TRBJ2-7	TGTGCCAGCAGCTCCGACAGGTCTAAATACGAGCAGTACTTC	CASSSDRSKYEQYF
NA	NA	TRBV29-1	TRBJ1-1	TGCAGCGTCCGGATAGTACATCGAGGCACTGAAGCTTTCTTT	CSVRIVHRGTEAFF
NA	few	TRBV10-2	TRBJ1-2	TGCGCCAGCAGGGAACAGGGAGAGGGCTACACCTTC	CASREQGEGYTF
TRBD2	NA	TRBV30	TRBJ2-7	TGTGCCTGGAGTGTACCCGCGGGAGGGTACGAGCAGTACTTC	CAWSVPAGGYEQYF
TRBD2	NA	TRBV7-8	TRBJ2-5	TGTGCCAGCAGCCATGACTTTATCGGGGGGGAGACCCAGTACTTC	CASSHDFIGGETQYF
NA	NA	TRBV7-8	TRBJ2-1	TGTGCCAGCAGCTTCCCCCATCGAGGGTCCTACAATGAGCAGTTCTTC	CASSFPHRGSYNEQFF
TRBD2	many	TRBV9	TRBJ2-7	TGTGCCAGCAGCGTAGGATCGGGAGGCTACGAGCAGTACTTC	CASSVGSGGYEQYF